This T cell receptor beta chain was retrieved from a study of OX40 agonist ivuxolimab in advanced cancers. Study in general: Administration of intravenous ivuxolimab to patients occurred every 2 weeks at 0.01 to 10 mg/kg. General observations from the study: Nonresponders, in some cases, also had low normalized T-cell clonal expansion.

The junction had 8 bases not matched to a gene; V was cut back by 1 base and J by 6 bases. Germline values: CDR1 SGHRS, CDR2 YFSETQ. This CDR3 contains 16 residues. With respect to this clone: Its specificity is not known.

The repertoire was sequenced with immunoSEQ multiplex PCR; TCRdb's copy has only in-frame clones and lacks some. The data show about 96,000 clones, approximately 84% seen once. The sample in question was CD4+ or CD8+ T cells sorted from blood, obtained in a trial of the OX40 agonist ivuxolimab. The gene calls are TRBV5-1 and TRBJ2-2; 8 positions agree with TRBD2. The source of this sequence is an adult with an advanced solid tumor such as melanoma, head and neck, liver or kidney cancer. This chain's CDR3 is CASSLLSGGWAGELFF. The DNA of the CDR3 is TGCGCCAGCAGCTTGTTGAGCGGGGGATGGGCCGGGGAGCTGTTTTTT.